A selection of T cell receptor beta chains follows, all from one sample in a study of cytomegalovirus exposure and HLA in healthy donors. Method: immunoSEQ multiplex PCR; TCRdb's copy keeps in-frame clones and lacks some. This sample has 160,000 or so clones; roughly 84% occur once, and the top ten carry 1.9%. Sequencing was done on a sample of PBMCs. Source of these receptors: a man younger than 35 in good health and CMV-seronegative. The CDR3 runs from the conserved cysteine through the conserved F or W. A D gene is named only where the DNA matches it firmly. A row's size may be missing; if present it is once, few, many or a size class.

D,V,size,J,DNA,CDR3
TRBD2,TRBV9,.,TRBJ2-3,TGTGCCAGCAGCGTAGCGGTTGGACTAGCGGGGTCAGATACGCAGTATTTT,CASSVAVGLAGSDTQYF
TRBD1,TRBV6-6,few,TRBJ2-7,TGTGCCAGCAGTCCACAGGGGACCTTCTCCTACGAGCAGTACTTC,CASSPQGTFSYEQYF
.,TRBV19,once,TRBJ1-4,TGTGCCAGTAGTATGAACCCTCCCCGGACAGTGGGTGAAAAACTGTTTTTT,CASSMNPPRTVGEKLFF
.,TRBV27,.,TRBJ2-1,TGTGCCAGCAGTTTACAGGGGGGATCCTACAATGAGCAGTTCTTC,CASSLQGGSYNEQFF
.,TRBV7-2,.,TRBJ1-3,TGTGCCAGCAGCTTCCGTCCTACCCCTGGAAACACCATATATTTT,CASSFRPTPGNTIYF
.,TRBV4-1,few,TRBJ1-3,TGCGCCAGCAGCCAAGGGACAGCCCTACTCAAATCTGGAAACACCATATATTTT,CASSQGTALLKSGNTIYF
.,TRBV19,.,TRBJ2-5,TGTGCCAGTAGTATTTATCAGGAGGGGAGAGAGACCCAGTACTTC,CASSIYQEGRETQYF
.,TRBV6-1,.,TRBJ1-2,TGTGCCAGCATGACGGGCCGGGGGGCGGATGGCTACACCTTC,CASMTGRGADGYTF
.,TRBV18,once,TRBJ1-5,TGTGCCAGTGAGGGGGGGCCCAATCAGCCCCAGCATTTT,CASEGGPNQPQHF
TRBD1,TRBV19,.,TRBJ1-4,TGTGCCAGTAGTGCGATATACGGGACAGAGAATGAAAAACTGTTTTTT,CASSAIYGTENEKLFF
TRBD1,TRBV6-4,.,TRBJ2-1,TGTGCCAGCAGTGAGTACAGGGGCGATGAGCAGTTCTTC,CASSEYRGDEQFF
TRBD1,TRBV28,.,TRBJ2-7,TGTGCCAGCAGCCCAATCGACATGACAGGGGGCACCGTCTACGAGCAGTACTTC,CASSPIDMTGGTVYEQYF
TRBD1,TRBV19,.,TRBJ2-1,TGTGCCAGTACCCCAGGGGGCAGGGGGCAGGACAATGAGCAGTTCTTC,CASTPGGRGQDNEQFF
.,TRBV6-5,.,TRBJ1-6,TGTGCCAGCAGTTACTCGACGTCAGGGTCTAATTCACCCCTCCACTTT,CASSYSTSGSNSPLHF
TRBD2,TRBV2,few,TRBJ2-3,TGTGCCACCTCTAGCGGGGGGGCCAGAAATACGCAGTATTTT,CATSSGGARNTQYF
TRBD1,TRBV5-1,.,TRBJ2-7,TGCGCCAGCAGCTTTAGGACAGGGGTCTACGAGCAGTACTTC,CASSFRTGVYEQYF
.,TRBV28,once,TRBJ1-5,TGTGCCAGCAGTCGCCGTTCTCAGGGATCATGGCCCCAGCATTTT,CASSRRSQGSWPQHF
TRBD1,TRBV7-2,.,TRBJ1-5,TGTGCCAGCAGCCTCGCGGGACAGGGGATATCTCAGCCCCAGCATTTT,CASSLAGQGISQPQHF
TRBD2,TRBV19,.,TRBJ2-7,TGTGCCAGTAGTCCGGGGGGGAGAGCCTACGAGCAGTACTTC,CASSPGGRAYEQYF
TRBD2,TRBV7-6,.,TRBJ2-7,TGTGCCAGCAGCTCGGGGAGGGGCTCCCCTTCCTACGAGCAGTACTTC,CASSSGRGSPSYEQYF
TRBD2,TRBV5-4,.,TRBJ2-7,TGTGCCAGCAGCCCCGGTGGAGTAGCGGGAGAAAGCTCCTACGAGCAGTACTTC,CASSPGGVAGESSYEQYF
TRBD1,TRBV6-5,.,TRBJ2-1,TGTGCCAGCAGCCGGGACAGTGGCTATGAGCAGTTCTTC,CASSRDSGYEQFF
TRBD1,TRBV2,few,TRBJ1-1,TGTGCCACCAGACAGGGGGCGAACACTGAAGCTTTCTTT,CATRQGANTEAFF
.,TRBV18,few,TRBJ2-1,TGTGCCAGCTCACCAGCGGGATTTGTCGGCAATGAGCAGTTCTTC,CASSPAGFVGNEQFF
.,TRBV6-5,few,TRBJ2-3,TGTGCCAGCAGTCACAGGTCTGGTGCTGTGGATACGCAGTATTTT,CASSHRSGAVDTQYF
.,TRBV4-2,.,TRBJ2-2,TGTGCCAGCAGCCAAGATGATGACAGAAACACCGGGGAGCTGTTTTTT,CASSQDDDRNTGELFF
.,TRBV28,.,TRBJ2-2,TGTGCCAGCAGTTTTATCCGTCCCGCCGGGACCGGGGAGCTGTTTTTT,CASSFIRPAGTGELFF
TRBD2,TRBV29-1,.,TRBJ2-2,TGCAGCGGGCCGGGACTAGACACCGGGGAGCTGTTTTTT,CSGPGLDTGELFF
TRBD1,TRBV7-3,.,TRBJ2-7,TGTGCCAGCAGCTTAGGGACAGCTTTGTCCTACGAGCAGTACTTC,CASSLGTALSYEQYF
TRBD2,TRBV7-3,.,TRBJ2-3,TGTGCCAGCAGCCCAACGGGACTAGCGGGAGGGCCCTCAGATACGCAGTATTTT,CASSPTGLAGGPSDTQYF
TRBD2,TRBV7-9,.,TRBJ2-7,TGTGCCAGCAGCTCCCCGGGACTAGCTTACGAGCAGTACTTC,CASSSPGLAYEQYF
TRBD2,TRBV19,.,TRBJ2-3,TGTGCCAGTAGGGGACTAGCGGGAGGGGCAGATACGCAGTATTTT,CASRGLAGGADTQYF
.,TRBV6-5,.,TRBJ2-5,TGTGCCAGCAGTCGCCAGTCGGGAGAAGAGACCCAGTACTTC,CASSRQSGEETQYF
TRBD1,TRBV4-1,.,TRBJ1-5,TGCGCCAGCAGCCGAGAGCAGGGGGCGAATAGCAATCAGCCCCAGCATTTT,CASSREQGANSNQPQHF
.,TRBV13,.,TRBJ2-3,TGTGCCAGCAGCCAGGAGGGCAGAGCGGATACGCAGTATTTT,CASSQEGRADTQYF
.,TRBV6-1,.,TRBJ2-1,TGTGCCAGCAGTGAAGTGGGGCGGTCGGTGGGGATCCATGAGCAGTTCTTC,CASSEVGRSVGIHEQFF
TRBD1,TRBV4-3,once,TRBJ2-7,TGCGCCAGCAGCCAACCGGGACAGGGAACCTACGAGCAGTACTTC,CASSQPGQGTYEQYF
TRBD1,TRBV7-2,.,TRBJ2-7,TGTGCCAGCAGCTGGAGCATGGGACAGGGGTTAGAGCAGTACTTC,CASSWSMGQGLEQYF
.,TRBV4-1,.,TRBJ2-3,TGCGCCAGCAGCCAAGAGCGGGGAACCTCCGCAGATACGCAGTATTTT,CASSQERGTSADTQYF
.,TRBV28,.,TRBJ2-3,TGTGCCAGCAGTTACCCCTTGACAGGGAGGCGAACAGATACGCAGTATTTT,CASSYPLTGRRTDTQYF
.,TRBV5-1,once,TRBJ2-7,TGCGCCAGCAGCGTAGCTCCGGGGTCCGAGCAGTACTTC,CASSVAPGSEQYF
TRBD2,TRBV6-1,.,TRBJ2-7,TGTGCCAGCAGTGAACCTAGCGGGAGGACGACCTACGAGCAGTACTTC,CASSEPSGRTTYEQYF
TRBD1,TRBV27,.,TRBJ1-5,TGTGCCAGCACCGTCACAGGGGGGAGTCAGCCCCAGCATTTT,CASTVTGGSQPQHF
TRBD1,TRBV7-2,.,TRBJ1-1,TGTGCCAGCAGCTTAGTACAGGGGGCCGACACTGAAGCTTTCTTT,CASSLVQGADTEAFF
TRBD2,TRBV19,.,TRBJ2-5,TGTGCCAGTAGTACTAGCGGGGGCCGGACGGAGACCCAGTACTTC,CASSTSGGRTETQYF
.,TRBV9,.,TRBJ2-7,TGTGCCAGCAGCGTAGACCCTAGCCACTCCTACGAGCAGTACTTC,CASSVDPSHSYEQYF
.,TRBV27,.,TRBJ1-1,TGTGCCAGCAGTTTTGTTTCAGTAGTGGGGGCCAACACTGAAGCTTTCTTT,CASSFVSVVGANTEAFF
TRBD2,TRBV28,.,TRBJ2-5,TGTGCCAGCAGTCCACCCCGGGAGGCCCGCTTTCAAGAGACCCAGTACTTC,CASSPPREARFQETQYF
.,TRBV19,.,TRBJ2-6,TGTGCCAGTAGTTCCCCGGGAGGGGGCGATGGGGCCAACGTCCTGACTTTC,CASSSPGGGDGANVLTF
.,TRBV7-3,.,TRBJ1-5,TGTGCCAGCAGCTTAAACGGGGGGCCCAATCAGCCCCAGCATTTT,CASSLNGGPNQPQHF
.,TRBV7-9,few,TRBJ1-1,TGTGCCAGCAGCTCCGACCTCGGAGGTAACACTGAAGCTTTCTTT,CASSSDLGGNTEAFF
.,TRBV9,.,TRBJ1-1,TGTGCCAGCGGGCGACGGGGGAGCACTGAAGCTTTCTTT,CASGRRGSTEAFF
.,TRBV30,.,TRBJ1-2,TGTGCCTGGTCACAGGGCGGACGCCCGAGGGGCTACACCTTC,CAWSQGGRPRGYTF